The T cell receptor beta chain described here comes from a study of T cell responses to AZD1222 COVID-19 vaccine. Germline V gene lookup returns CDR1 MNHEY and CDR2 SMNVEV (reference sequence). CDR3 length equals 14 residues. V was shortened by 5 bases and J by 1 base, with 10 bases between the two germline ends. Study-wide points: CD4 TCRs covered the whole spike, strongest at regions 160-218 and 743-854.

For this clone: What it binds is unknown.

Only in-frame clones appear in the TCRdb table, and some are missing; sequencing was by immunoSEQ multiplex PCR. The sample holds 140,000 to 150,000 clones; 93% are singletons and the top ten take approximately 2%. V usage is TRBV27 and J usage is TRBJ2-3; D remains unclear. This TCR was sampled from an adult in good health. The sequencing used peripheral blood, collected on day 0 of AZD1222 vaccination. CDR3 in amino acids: CASSRATRTDTQYF. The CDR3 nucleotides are TGTGCCAGCAGTCGAGCGACCCGCACAGATACGCAGTATTTT.